This T cell receptor (beta chain) was profiled in a study of cytomegalovirus exposure and HLA in healthy donors. V was cut by 6 bases and J by 5 bases, with 12 bases left in between. This CDR3 spans 12 amino acids. CDR1 and CDR2 (germline): SQVTM, ANQGSEA. PCR employed 60 Vbeta and 13 Jbeta primers. Here immunoSEQ multiplex PCR was the method, and the copy in TCRdb shows in-frame clones only, minus some. The sample lists 280,000 or so clones, 70% to 90% seen once, with roughly 2.1% in the top ten. The sequence was collected from a woman in her late teens or twenties in good health and CMV-seronegative. Sequenced input: PBMCs. The V gene is TRBV29-1, the J gene TRBJ2-3, with D possibly matching TRBD2 (6 bases). CDR3 sequence reads: CSVVVGGDTQYF. The CDR3 coding sequence is TGCAGCGTCGTCGTGGGGGGAGATACGCAGTATTTT.